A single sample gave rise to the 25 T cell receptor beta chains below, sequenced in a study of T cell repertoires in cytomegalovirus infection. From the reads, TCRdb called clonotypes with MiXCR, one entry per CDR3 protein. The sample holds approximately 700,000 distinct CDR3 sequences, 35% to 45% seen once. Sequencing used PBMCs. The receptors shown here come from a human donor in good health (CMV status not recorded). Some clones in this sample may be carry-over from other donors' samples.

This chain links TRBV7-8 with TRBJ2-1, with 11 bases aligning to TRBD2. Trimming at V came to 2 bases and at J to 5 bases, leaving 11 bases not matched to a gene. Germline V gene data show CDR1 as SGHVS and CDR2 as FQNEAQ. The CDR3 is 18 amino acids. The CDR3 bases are TGTGCCAGCAGCTTACGCGGCTCACTAGCGGGAGCGGACAATGAGCAGTTCTTC. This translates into CASSLRGSLAGADNEQFF. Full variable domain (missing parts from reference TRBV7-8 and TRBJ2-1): GAGVSQSPRYKVAKRGQDVALRCDPISGHVSLFWYQQALGQGPEFLTYFQNEAQLDKSGLPSDRFFAERPEGSVSTLKIQRTQQEDSAVYLCASSLRGSLAGADNEQFFGPGTRLTVL.

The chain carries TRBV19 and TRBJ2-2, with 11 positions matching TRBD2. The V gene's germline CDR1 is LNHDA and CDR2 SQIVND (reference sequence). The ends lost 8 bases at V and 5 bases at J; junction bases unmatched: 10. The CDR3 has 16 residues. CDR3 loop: CASLELAGVRTGELFF. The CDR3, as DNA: TGTGCCAGTTTGGAACTAGCGGGAGTTCGGACCGGGGAGCTGTTTTTT.

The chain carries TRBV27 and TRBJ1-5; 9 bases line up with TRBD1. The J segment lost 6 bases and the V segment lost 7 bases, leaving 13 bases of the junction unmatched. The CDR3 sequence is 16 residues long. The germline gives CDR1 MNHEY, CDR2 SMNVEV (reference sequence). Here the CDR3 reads CASTLTGGRFAQPQHF. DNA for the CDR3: TGTGCCAGCACCCTGACAGGGGGAAGGTTCGCTCAGCCCCAGCATTTT.

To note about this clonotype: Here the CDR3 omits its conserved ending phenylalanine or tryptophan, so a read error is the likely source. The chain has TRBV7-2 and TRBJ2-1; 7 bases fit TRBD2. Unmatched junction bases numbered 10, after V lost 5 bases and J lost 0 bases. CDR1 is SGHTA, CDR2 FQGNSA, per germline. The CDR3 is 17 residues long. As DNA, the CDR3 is TGTGCCAGCAGCCTCCTCGGGGGGAAAAGCTCCTACAATGAGCAGTTCATC. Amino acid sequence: CASSLLGGKSSYNEQFI.

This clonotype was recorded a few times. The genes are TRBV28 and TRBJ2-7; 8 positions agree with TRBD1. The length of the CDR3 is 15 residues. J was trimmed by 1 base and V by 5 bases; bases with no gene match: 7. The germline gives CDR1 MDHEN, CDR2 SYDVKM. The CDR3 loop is CASSPRDRPSYEQYF. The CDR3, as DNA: TGTGCCAGCAGTCCCCGGGACAGGCCTTCCTACGAGCAGTACTTC.

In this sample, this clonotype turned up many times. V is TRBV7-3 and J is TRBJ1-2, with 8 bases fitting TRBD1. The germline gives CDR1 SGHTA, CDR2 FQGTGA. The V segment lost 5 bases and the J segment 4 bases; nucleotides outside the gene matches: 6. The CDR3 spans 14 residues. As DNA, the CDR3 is TGTGCCAGCAGCCCCCGCGGACAGGGCTATGGCTACACCTTC. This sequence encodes CASSPRGQGYGYTF.

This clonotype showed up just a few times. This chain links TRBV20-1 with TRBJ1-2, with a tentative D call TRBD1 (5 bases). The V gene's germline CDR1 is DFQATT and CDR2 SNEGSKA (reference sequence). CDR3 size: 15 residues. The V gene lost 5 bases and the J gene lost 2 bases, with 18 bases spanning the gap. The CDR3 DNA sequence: TGCAGTGCTGGGATCCGGGACTTTTTAAACTATGGCTACACCTTC. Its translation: CSAGIRDFLNYGYTF.

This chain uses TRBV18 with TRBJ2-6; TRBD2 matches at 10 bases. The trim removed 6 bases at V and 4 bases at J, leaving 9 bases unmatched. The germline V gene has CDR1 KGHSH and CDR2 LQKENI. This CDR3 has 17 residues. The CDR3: CASSRGLAEGGANVLTF. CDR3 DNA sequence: TGTGCCAGCTCGCGCGGACTAGCGGAGGGGGGGGCCAACGTCCTGACTTTC.

The CDR3 DNA reads as TGTGCCAGCAGCTATCGGAGTTTCACAGATACGCAGTATTTT. Translated, it gives CASSYRSFTDTQYF. The rearrangement joins TRBV7-9 to TRBJ2-3; D unclear. This CDR3 has 14 residues. The germline V gene has CDR1 SEHNR and CDR2 FQNEAQ (reference sequence). Trimming pared 4 bases from V and 2 bases from J, leaving 10 bases between. The full variable domain, with the rest looked up from reference TRBV7-9 and TRBJ2-3, is DTGVSQNPRHKITKRGQNVTFRCDPISEHNRLYWYRQTLGQGPEFLTYFQNEAQLEKSRLLSDRFSAERPKGSFSTLEIQRTEQGDSAMYLCASSYRSFTDTQYFGPGTRLTVL.

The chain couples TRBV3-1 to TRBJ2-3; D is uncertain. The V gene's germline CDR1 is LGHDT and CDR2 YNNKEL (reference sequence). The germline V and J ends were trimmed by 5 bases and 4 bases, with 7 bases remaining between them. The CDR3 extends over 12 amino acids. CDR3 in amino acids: CASSDGADTQYF. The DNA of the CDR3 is TGTGCCAGCAGCGACGGAGCAGATACGCAGTATTTT.

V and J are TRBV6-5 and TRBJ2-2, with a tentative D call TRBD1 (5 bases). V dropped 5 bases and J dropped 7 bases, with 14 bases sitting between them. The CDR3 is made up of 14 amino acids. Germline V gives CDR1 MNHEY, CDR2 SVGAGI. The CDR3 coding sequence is TGTGCCAGCAGTGTGACGGACACGGGCGGGGAGCTGTTTTTT. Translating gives CASSVTDTGGELFF.

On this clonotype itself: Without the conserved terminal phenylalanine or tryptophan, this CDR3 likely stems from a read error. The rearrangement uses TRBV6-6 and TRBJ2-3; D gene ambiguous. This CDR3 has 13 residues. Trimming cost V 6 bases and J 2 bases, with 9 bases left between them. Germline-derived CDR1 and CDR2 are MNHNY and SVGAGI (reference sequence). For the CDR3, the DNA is TGTGCCAGCAGCAAAACTTACACAGATACGCAGTATGTT. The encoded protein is CASSKTYTDTQYV.

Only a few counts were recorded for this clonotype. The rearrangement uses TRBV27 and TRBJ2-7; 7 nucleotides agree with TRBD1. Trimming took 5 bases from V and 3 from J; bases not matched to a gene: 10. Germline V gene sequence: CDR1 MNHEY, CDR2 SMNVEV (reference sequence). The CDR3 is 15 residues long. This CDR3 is CASSQQRTGGYEQYF. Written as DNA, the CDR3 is TGTGCCAGCAGTCAGCAACGGACAGGAGGCTACGAGCAGTACTTC.

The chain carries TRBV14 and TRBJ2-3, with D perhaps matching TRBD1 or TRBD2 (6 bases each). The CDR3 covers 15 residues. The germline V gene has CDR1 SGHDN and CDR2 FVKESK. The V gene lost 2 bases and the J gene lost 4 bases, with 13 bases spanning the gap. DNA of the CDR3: TGTGCCAGCAGCCAAATCGGGGGCGGCCCAGATACGCAGTATTTT. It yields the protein CASSQIGGGPDTQYF.

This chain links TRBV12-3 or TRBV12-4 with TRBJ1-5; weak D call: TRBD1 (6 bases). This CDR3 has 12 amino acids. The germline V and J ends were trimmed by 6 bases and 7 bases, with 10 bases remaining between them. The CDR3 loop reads CASRSGVQPQHF. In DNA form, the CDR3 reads TGTGCCAGCAGGTCAGGGGTCCAGCCCCAGCATTTT.

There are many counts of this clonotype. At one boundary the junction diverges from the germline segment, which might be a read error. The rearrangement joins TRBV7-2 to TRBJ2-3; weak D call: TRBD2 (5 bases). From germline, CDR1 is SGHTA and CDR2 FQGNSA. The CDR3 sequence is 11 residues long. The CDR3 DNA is TGTGCCAGCAGCTCACAAATCGGGGTAGAGTTT. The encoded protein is CASSSQIGVEF.

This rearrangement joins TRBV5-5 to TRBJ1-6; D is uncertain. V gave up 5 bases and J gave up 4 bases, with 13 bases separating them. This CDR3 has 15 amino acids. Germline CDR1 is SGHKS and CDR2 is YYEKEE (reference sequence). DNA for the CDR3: TGTGCCAGCAGTACCACAGAAAATTATAATTCACCCCTCCACTTT. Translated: CASSTTENYNSPLHF.

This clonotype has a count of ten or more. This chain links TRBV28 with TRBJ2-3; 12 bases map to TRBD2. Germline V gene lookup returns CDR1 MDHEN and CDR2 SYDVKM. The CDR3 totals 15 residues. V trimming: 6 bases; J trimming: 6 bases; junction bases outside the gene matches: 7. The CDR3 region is CASRGLAGGADTQYF. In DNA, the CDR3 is TGTGCCAGCAGGGGCCTAGCGGGGGGGGCCGATACGCAGTATTTT.

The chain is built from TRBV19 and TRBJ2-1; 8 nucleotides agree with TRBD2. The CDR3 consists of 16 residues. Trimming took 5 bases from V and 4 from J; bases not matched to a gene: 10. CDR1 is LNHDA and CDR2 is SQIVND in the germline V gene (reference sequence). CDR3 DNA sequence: TGTGCCAGTAGTCTCCTTCGTAGCGGGGCTTACAATGAGCAGTTCTTC. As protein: CASSLLRSGAYNEQFF.

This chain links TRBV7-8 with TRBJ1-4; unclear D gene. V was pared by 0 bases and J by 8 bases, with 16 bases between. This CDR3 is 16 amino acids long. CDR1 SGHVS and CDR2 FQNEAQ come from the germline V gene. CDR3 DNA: TGTGCCAGCAGCTTAGCGCTAATTGGCTCAGCGGAAAAACTGTTTTTT. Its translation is CASSLALIGSAEKLFF.

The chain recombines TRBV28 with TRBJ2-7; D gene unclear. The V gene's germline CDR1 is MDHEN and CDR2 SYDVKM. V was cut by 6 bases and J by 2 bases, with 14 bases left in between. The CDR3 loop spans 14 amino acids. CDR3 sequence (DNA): TGTGCCAGCAGAATCACGCAAACAACCTACGAGCAGTACTTC. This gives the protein CASRITQTTYEQYF.

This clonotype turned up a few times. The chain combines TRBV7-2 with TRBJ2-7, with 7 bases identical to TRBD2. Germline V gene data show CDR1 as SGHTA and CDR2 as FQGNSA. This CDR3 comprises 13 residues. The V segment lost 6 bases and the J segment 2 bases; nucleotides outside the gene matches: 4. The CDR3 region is CASRFLAAYEQYF. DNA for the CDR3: TGTGCCAGCAGATTCCTAGCGGCCTACGAGCAGTACTTC.

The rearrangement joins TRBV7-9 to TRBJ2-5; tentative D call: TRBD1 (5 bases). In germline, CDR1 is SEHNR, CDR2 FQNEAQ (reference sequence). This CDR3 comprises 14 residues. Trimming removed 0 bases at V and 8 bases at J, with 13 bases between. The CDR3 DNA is TGTGCCAGCAGCTTAGCGCAGGGTCTGGATACCCAGTACTTC. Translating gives CASSLAQGLDTQYF. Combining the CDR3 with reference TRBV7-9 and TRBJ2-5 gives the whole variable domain DTGVSQNPRHKITKRGQNVTFRCDPISEHNRLYWYRQTLGQGPEFLTYFQNEAQLEKSRLLSDRFSAERPKGSFSTLEIQRTEQGDSAMYLCASSLAQGLDTQYFGPGTRLLVL.

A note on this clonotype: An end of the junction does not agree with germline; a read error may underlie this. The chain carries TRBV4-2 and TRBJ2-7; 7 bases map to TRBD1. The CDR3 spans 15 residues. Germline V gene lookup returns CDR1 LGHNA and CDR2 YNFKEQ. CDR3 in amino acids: CASRQVWDRSYEQYF. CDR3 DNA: TGTGCCAGCCGCCAAGTTTGGGACAGATCCTACGAGCAGTACTTC.

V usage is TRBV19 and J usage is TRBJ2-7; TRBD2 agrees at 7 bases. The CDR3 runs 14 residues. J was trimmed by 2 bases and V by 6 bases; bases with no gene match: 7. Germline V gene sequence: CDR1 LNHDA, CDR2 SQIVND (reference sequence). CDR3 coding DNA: TGTGCCAGTAGCCTCAGCGGGGAAGCCTACGAGCAGTACTTC. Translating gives CASSLSGEAYEQYF.